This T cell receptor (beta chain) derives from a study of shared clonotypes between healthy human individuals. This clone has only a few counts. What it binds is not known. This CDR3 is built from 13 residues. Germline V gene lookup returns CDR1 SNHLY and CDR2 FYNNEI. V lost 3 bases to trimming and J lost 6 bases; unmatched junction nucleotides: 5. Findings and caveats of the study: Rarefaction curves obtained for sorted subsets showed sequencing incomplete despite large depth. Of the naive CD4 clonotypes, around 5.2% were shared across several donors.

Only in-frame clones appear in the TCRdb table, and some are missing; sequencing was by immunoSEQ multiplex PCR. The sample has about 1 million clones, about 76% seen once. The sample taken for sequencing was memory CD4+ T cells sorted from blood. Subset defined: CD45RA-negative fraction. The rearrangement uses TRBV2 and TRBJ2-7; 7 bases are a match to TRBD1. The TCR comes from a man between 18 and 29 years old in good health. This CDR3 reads CASSDEGAGEQYF. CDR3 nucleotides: TGTGCCAGCAGTGATGAGGGGGCAGGCGAGCAGTACTTC.